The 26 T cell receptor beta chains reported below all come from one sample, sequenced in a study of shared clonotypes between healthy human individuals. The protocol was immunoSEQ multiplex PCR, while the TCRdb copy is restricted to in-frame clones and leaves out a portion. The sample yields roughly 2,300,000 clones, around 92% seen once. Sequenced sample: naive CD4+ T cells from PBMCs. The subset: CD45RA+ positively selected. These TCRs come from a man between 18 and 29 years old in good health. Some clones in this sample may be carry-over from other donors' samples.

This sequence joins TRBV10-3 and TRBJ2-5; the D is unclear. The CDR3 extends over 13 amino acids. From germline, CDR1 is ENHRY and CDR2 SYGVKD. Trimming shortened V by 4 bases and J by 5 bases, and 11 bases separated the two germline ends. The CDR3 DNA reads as TGTGCCATCAGTGCGTATCATTTGGAGACCCAGTACTTC. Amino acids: CAISAYHLETQYF.

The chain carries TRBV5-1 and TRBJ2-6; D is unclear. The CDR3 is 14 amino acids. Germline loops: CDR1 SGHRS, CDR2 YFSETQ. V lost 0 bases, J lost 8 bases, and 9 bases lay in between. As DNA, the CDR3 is TGCGCCAGCAGCTTGGCCAGTCCGTCCAACGTCCTGACTTTC. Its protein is CASSLASPSNVLTF.

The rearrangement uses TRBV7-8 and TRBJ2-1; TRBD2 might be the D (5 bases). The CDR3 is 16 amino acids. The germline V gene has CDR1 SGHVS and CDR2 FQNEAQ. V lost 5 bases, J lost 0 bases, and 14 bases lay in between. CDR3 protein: CASSTRAQGSYNEQFF. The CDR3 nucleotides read TGTGCCAGCAGCACGAGGGCCCAAGGCTCCTACAATGAGCAGTTCTTC.

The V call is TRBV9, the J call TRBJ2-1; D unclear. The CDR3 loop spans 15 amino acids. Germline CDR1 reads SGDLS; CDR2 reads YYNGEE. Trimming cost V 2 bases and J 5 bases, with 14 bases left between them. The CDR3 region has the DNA TGTGCCAGCAGCGTCGCACTCCACGTCGACAATGAGCAGTTCTTC. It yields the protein CASSVALHVDNEQFF.

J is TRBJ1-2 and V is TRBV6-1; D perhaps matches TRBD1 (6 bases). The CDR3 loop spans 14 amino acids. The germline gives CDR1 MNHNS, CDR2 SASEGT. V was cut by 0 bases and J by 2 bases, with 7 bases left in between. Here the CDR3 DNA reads TGTGCCAGCAGTGAAGCTGGGACAAACTATGGCTACACCTTC. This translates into CASSEAGTNYGYTF.

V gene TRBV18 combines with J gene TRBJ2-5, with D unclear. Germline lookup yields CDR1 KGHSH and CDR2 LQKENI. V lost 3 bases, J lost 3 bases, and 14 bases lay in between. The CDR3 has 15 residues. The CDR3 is CASSPRITEEETQYF. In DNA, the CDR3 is TGTGCCAGCTCACCCCGGATAACAGAGGAAGAGACCCAGTACTTC.

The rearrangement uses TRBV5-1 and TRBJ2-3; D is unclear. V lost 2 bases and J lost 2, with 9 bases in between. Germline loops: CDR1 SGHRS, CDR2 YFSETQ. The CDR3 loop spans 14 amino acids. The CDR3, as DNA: TGCGCCAGCAGCTTTTCCGCTAACACAGATACGCAGTATTTT. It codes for CASSFSANTDTQYF.

The DNA for the CDR3 is TGTGCCAGCAGCTTTCAACCTACAGGCTACACCTTC. Translating it yields CASSFQPTGYTF. The chain links TRBV11-2 to TRBJ1-2; unclear D gene. CDR1 is SGHAT, CDR2 FQNNGV, per germline. Trimming shortened V by 3 bases and J by 8 bases, and 10 bases separated the two germline ends. The CDR3 totals 12 residues.

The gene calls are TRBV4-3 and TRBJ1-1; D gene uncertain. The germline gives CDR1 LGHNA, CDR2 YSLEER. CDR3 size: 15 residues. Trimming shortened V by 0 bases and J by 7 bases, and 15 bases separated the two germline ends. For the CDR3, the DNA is TGCGCCAGCAGCCAAGATGCGACAAACCAAGGTGAAGCTTTCTTT. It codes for CASSQDATNQGEAFF.

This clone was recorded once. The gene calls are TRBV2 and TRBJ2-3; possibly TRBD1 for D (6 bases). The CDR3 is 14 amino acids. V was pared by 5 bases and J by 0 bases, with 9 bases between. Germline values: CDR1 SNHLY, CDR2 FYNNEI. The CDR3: CASSPDRSTDTQYF. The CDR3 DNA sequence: TGTGCCAGCAGTCCGGACAGAAGCACAGATACGCAGTATTTT.

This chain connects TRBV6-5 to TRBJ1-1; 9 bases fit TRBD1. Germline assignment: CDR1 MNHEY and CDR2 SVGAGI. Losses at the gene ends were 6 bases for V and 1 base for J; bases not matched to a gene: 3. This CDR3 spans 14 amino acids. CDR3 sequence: CASRGTGPNTEAFF. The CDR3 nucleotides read TGTGCCAGCAGAGGGACAGGGCCGAACACTGAAGCTTTCTTT.

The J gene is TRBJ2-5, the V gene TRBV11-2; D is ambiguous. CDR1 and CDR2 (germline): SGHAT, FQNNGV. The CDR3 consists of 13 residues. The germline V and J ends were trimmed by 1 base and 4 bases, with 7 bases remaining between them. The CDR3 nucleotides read TGTGCCAGCAGCTTAGTTAATCCAGAGACCCAGTACTTC. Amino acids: CASSLVNPETQYF.

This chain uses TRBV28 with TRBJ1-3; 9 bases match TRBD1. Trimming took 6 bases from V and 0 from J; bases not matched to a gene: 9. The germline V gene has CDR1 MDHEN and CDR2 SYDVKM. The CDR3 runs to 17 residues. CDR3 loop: CASSLAGQGFSGNTIYF. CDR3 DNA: TGTGCCAGCAGCCTAGCGGGACAGGGATTCTCTGGAAACACCATATATTTT.

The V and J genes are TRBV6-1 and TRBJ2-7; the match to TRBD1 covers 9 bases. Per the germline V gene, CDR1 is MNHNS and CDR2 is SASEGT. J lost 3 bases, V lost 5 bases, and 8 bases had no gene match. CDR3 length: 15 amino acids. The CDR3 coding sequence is TGTGCCAGCAGTCTACAGGGGGCATCAAGCTACGAGCAGTACTTC. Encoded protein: CASSLQGASSYEQYF.

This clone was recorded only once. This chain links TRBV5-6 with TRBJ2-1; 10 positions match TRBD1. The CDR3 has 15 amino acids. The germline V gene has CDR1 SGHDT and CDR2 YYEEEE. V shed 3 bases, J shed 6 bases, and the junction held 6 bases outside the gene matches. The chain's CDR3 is CASSSPGQGTNEQFF. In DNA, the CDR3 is TGTGCCAGCAGCTCCCCGGGACAGGGGACCAATGAGCAGTTCTTC.

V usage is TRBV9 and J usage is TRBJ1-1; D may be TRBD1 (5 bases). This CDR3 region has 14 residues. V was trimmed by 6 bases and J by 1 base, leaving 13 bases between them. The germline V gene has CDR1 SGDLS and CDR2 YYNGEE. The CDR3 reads CASTRTGENTEAFF. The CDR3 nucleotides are TGTGCCAGCACTCGGACGGGGGAGAACACTGAAGCTTTCTTT.

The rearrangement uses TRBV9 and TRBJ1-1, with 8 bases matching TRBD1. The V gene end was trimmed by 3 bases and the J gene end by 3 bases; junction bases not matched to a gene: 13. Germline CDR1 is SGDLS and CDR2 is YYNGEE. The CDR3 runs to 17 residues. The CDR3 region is CASSGVFSGGSDTEAFF. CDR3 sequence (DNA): TGTGCCAGCAGCGGGGTTTTCTCAGGGGGCTCGGACACTGAAGCTTTCTTT.

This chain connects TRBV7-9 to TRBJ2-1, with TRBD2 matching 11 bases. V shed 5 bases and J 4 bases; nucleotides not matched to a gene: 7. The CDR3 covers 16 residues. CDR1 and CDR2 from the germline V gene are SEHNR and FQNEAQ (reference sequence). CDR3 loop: CASSQDRLAGYNEQFF. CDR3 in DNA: TGTGCCAGCAGCCAAGACCGACTAGCGGGGTACAATGAGCAGTTCTTC.

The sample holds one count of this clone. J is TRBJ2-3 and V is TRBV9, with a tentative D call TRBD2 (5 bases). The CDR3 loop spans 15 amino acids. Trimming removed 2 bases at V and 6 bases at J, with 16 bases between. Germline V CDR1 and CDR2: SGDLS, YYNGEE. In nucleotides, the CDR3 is TGTGCCAGCAGCGTGGGAGCGGTGTCTGCGGATACGCAGTATTTT. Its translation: CASSVGAVSADTQYF. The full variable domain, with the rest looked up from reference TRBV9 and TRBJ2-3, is DSGVTQTPKHLITATGQRVTLRCSPRSGDLSVYWYQQSLDQGLQFLIQYYNGEERAKGNILERFSAQQFPDLHSELNLSSLELGDSALYFCASSVGAVSADTQYFGPGTRLTVL.

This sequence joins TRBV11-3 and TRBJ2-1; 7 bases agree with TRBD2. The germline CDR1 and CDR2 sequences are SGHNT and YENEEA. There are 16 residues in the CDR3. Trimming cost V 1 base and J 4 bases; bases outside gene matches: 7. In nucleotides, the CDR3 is TGTGCCAGCAGCTTAGCTCTAGCGGCCTCATACAATGAGCAGTTCTTC. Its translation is CASSLALAASYNEQFF.

CDR3 sequence (DNA): TGTGCCAGCAGCTACGGGAGTGAAGGCTACACCTTC. The encoded protein is CASSYGSEGYTF. V gene TRBV7-9 combines with J gene TRBJ1-2; no firm D call. The V gene lost 4 bases and the J gene lost 8 bases, with 11 bases spanning the gap. The CDR3 covers 12 residues. Germline V gives CDR1 SEHNR, CDR2 FQNEAQ (reference sequence).

The chain's CDR3 is CAIGESSGNTIYF. The CDR3 nucleotides are TGTGCCATCGGAGAAAGCTCTGGAAACACCATATATTTT. This chain uses TRBV10-3 with TRBJ1-3; no clear D gene. Germline V lookup: CDR1 ENHRY, CDR2 SYGVKD. With 8 bases removed from V and 0 bases from J, the gap between germline ends came to 8 bases. This CDR3 is built from 13 residues.

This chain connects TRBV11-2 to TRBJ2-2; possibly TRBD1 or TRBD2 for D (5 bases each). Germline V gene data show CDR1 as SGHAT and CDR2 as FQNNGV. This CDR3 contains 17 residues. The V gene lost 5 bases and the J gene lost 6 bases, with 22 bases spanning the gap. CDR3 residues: CASSRSWAQGSAGELFF. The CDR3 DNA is TGTGCCAGCAGCCGAAGTTGGGCCCAGGGTAGCGCCGGGGAGCTGTTTTTT. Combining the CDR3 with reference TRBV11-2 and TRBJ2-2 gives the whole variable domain EAGVAQSPRYKIIEKRQSVAFWCNPISGHATLYWYQQILGQGPKLLIQFQNNGVVDDSQLPKDRFSAERLKGVDSTLKIQPAKLEDSAVYLCASSRSWAQGSAGELFFGEGSRLTVL.

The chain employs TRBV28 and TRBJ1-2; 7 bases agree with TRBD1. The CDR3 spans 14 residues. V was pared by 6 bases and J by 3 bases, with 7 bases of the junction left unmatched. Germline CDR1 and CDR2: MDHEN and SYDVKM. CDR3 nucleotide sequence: TGTGCCAGCAGCAACACAGGGGTGGACTATGGCTACACCTTC. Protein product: CASSNTGVDYGYTF.

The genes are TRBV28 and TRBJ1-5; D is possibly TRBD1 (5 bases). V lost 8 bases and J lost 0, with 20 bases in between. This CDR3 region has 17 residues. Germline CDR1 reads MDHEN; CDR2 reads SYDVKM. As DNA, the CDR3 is TGTGCCAGCGAGACCGGGACCATCCCACTTAGCAATCAGCCCCAGCATTTT. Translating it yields CASETGTIPLSNQPQHF. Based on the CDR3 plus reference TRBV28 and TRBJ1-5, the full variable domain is DVKVTQSSRYLVKRTGEKVFLECVQDMDHENMFWYRQDPGLGLRLIYFSYDVKMKEKGDIPEGYSVSREKKERFSLILESASTNQTSMYLCASETGTIPLSNQPQHFGDGTRLSIL.

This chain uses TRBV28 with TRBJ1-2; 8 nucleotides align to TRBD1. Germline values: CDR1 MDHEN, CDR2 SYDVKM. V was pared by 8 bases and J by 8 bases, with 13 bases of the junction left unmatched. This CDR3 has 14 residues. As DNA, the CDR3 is TGTGCCAGCTTCGATCCGGACAGGGCGATAGGCTACACCTTC. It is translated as CASFDPDRAIGYTF.